This T cell receptor (beta chain) emerged from a study of blood T cell repertoires in COVID-19. The table came from immunoSEQ multiplex PCR; TCRdb's copy has only in-frame clones and leaves some out. The sample consists of approximately 90,000 clones, over 75% of them appearing once. CDR3 length: 20 residues. The germline gives CDR1 LNHNV, CDR2 YYDKDF (reference sequence). The V gene end was trimmed by 5 bases and the J gene end by 0 bases; junction bases not matched to a gene: 17. The material sequenced was peripheral blood. This TCR was recovered from a man aged 60 to 75 with acute or convalescent COVID-19. The chain employs TRBV15 and TRBJ2-1; 9 bases are shared with TRBD1. The CDR3 nucleotides are TGTGCCACCAGCCGGGCCGGGACAGGGTTTCCTCGAAGCTCCTACAATGAGCAGTTCTTC. Translation gives CATSRAGTGFPRSSYNEQFF.